These 18 T cell receptor beta chains originate from one sample sequenced in a study of cytomegalovirus exposure and HLA in healthy donors. Amplification used 60 Vbeta primers and 13 Jbeta primers. The assay was immunoSEQ multiplex PCR, and TCRdb's table has in-frame clones only and misses some. The table records approximately 140,000 clones, around 80% of them present only once. Sequenced sample: PBMCs. These TCRs come from a woman in her forties in good health and CMV-seronegative.

This rearrangement joins TRBV6-4 to TRBJ1-1; D unresolved. V was pared by 3 bases and J by 3 bases, with 20 bases between. The CDR3 length is 17 residues. Germline V lookup: CDR1 MRHNA, CDR2 SNTAGT. The CDR3 region is CASSEPLWPGKDTEAFF. The DNA for the CDR3 is TGTGCCAGCAGTGAACCCCTATGGCCGGGGAAAGACACTGAAGCTTTCTTT.

The chain joins TRBV7-2 to TRBJ2-7; no clear D gene. The germline gives CDR1 SGHTA, CDR2 FQGNSA. The CDR3 consists of 15 residues. Trimming took off 1 base at V and 5 bases at J, with 15 bases between the two ends. The CDR3 is CASSLGAYRVDEQYF. In DNA form, the CDR3 reads TGTGCCAGCAGCTTAGGGGCTTATCGAGTGGACGAGCAGTACTTC.

The chain links TRBV15 to TRBJ1-6, with D unresolved. Germline V lookup: CDR1 LNHNV, CDR2 YYDKDF (reference sequence). Trimming took 0 bases from V and 7 from J, leaving 10 bases between them. The CDR3 loop spans 15 amino acids. This CDR3 is CATSREQTVNSPLHF. The CDR3 bases are TGTGCCACCAGCAGAGAACAGACCGTCAATTCACCCCTCCACTTT. Filled out from reference TRBV15 and TRBJ1-6, the complete variable domain reads DAMVIQNPRYQVTQFGKPVTLSCSQTLNHNVMYWYQQKSSQAPKLLFHYYDKDFNNEADTPDNFQSRRPNTSFCFLDIRSPGLGDTAMYLCATSREQTVNSPLHFGNGTRLTVT.

This sequence joins TRBV11-2 and TRBJ2-7; 9 bases fit TRBD1. This CDR3 spans 15 amino acids. From germline, CDR1 is SGHAT and CDR2 FQNNGV. V shed 0 bases, J shed 6 bases, and the junction held 6 bases outside the gene matches. The CDR3 nucleotides are TGTGCCAGCAGCTTAGATGGGACAGGGCCATTCGAGCAGTACTTC. It specifies CASSLDGTGPFEQYF.

The CDR3 sequence: CASSQEHRGSSYEQYF. The CDR3 DNA reads TGCGCCAGCAGCCAAGAGCATCGCGGGAGCTCCTACGAGCAGTACTTC. The chain joins TRBV4-3 to TRBJ2-7; 7 positions match TRBD2. V was pared by 0 bases and J by 0 bases, with 5 bases of the junction left unmatched. The CDR3 has 16 residues. Germline V gene data show CDR1 as LGHNA and CDR2 as YSLEER.

This clone was detected only once. The chain is built from TRBV6-1 and TRBJ2-5, with D perhaps matching TRBD1 (6 bases). The CDR3 length is 14 residues. V dropped 7 bases and J dropped 1 base, with 13 bases sitting between them. Germline V gives CDR1 MNHNS, CDR2 SASEGT. The CDR3 reads CASTFTGSQETQYF. The CDR3 DNA sequence: TGTGCCAGCACTTTCACAGGGTCCCAAGAGACCCAGTACTTC.

V gene TRBV7-2 combines with J gene TRBJ2-5; 11 nucleotides match TRBD2. V was pared by 5 bases and J by 5 bases, with 10 bases of the junction left unmatched. The CDR3 has 16 amino acids. The V gene's germline CDR1 is SGHTA and CDR2 FQGNSA. DNA for the CDR3: TGTGCCAGCAGCCCATACTTAGCGGGAGGGGTGGAGACCCAGTACTTC. It yields the protein CASSPYLAGGVETQYF.

This chain links TRBV7-8 with TRBJ1-5; 10 bases are shared with TRBD1. With 5 bases clipped from V and 5 bases from J, the junction kept 9 bases outside the gene matches. The CDR3 runs 16 residues. CDR1 SGHVS and CDR2 FQNEAQ come from the germline V gene. The CDR3 DNA sequence: TGTGCCAGCAGCCCTCCACGGGACAGGGGCTATCAGCCCCAGCATTTT. Translation gives CASSPPRDRGYQPQHF.

The gene calls are TRBV7-8 and TRBJ2-1, with TRBD2 identical over 8 bases. Per the germline V gene, CDR1 is SGHVS and CDR2 is FQNEAQ. The length of the CDR3 is 17 residues. V shed 6 bases, J shed 0 bases, and the junction held 10 bases outside the gene matches. As DNA, the CDR3 is TGTGCCAGCAGTCCTCTAGCGGGTGAAAGCTCCTACAATGAGCAGTTCTTC. This encodes CASSPLAGESSYNEQFF.

The CDR3 here is CASSAGTGVGQPQHF. DNA of the CDR3: TGTGCCAGCAGCGCCGGGACAGGGGTGGGTCAGCCCCAGCATTTT. The chain is built from TRBV6-5 and TRBJ1-5; 10 bases align to TRBD1. This CDR3 has 15 residues. Unmatched junction bases numbered 8, after V lost 6 bases and J lost 6 bases. Per the germline V gene, CDR1 is MNHEY and CDR2 is SVGAGI.

Comments on this clone: This CDR3 is also generated by other DNA sequences in the sample. The V and J genes are TRBV10-2 and TRBJ2-7, with D possibly matching TRBD1 (6 bases). The CDR3 runs to 14 residues. With 6 bases removed from V and 7 bases from J, the gap between germline ends came to 19 bases. The germline V gene encodes CDR1 WSHSY and CDR2 SAAADI. CDR3: CASSPPGVRGEQYF. CDR3 in DNA: TGCGCCAGCAGCCCTCCTGGGGTCAGGGGTGAGCAGTACTTC.

The chain joins TRBV4-3 to TRBJ2-7; 9 bases are a match to TRBD1. Germline V gene sequence: CDR1 LGHNA, CDR2 YSLEER. V shed 1 base and J 3 bases; nucleotides not matched to a gene: 1. The CDR3 has 14 amino acids. Here the CDR3 DNA reads TGCGCCAGCAGCCAAGCGGACAGGGGCTACGAGCAGTACTTC. The encoded protein is CASSQADRGYEQYF.

This clone was counted a few times. The chain has TRBV6-1 and TRBJ2-7, with 7 bases matching TRBD2. CDR1 and CDR2 from the germline V gene are MNHNS and SASEGT. This CDR3 is built from 14 residues. Trimming cost V 7 bases and J 4 bases; bases outside gene matches: 10. DNA of the CDR3: TGTGCCAGCAAACCCGGGGGGACTATTTACGAGCAGTACTTC. It is translated as CASKPGGTIYEQYF.

This rearrangement joins TRBV9 to TRBJ2-3, with TRBD2 matching 10 bases. Trimming at V came to 4 bases and at J to 0 bases, leaving 2 bases not matched to a gene. CDR1 and CDR2 (germline): SGDLS, YYNGEE. CDR3 length equals 15 residues. The CDR3 is CASSRTSGSTDTQYF. The CDR3 DNA is TGTGCCAGCAGCCGGACTAGCGGTAGCACAGATACGCAGTATTTT.

V gene TRBV6-1 combines with J gene TRBJ1-1; 9 positions agree with TRBD1. Germline CDR1 MNHNS, CDR2 SASEGT. The ends lost 8 bases at V and 3 bases at J; junction bases unmatched: 4. This CDR3 comprises 13 residues. DNA of the CDR3: TGTGCCAGCGGAGGACAGGGGTACACTGAAGCTTTCTTT. This sequence encodes CASGGQGYTEAFF.

Only a few counts were recorded for this clone. The rearrangement uses TRBV27 and TRBJ2-7; 9 nucleotides agree with TRBD1. Trimming removed 5 bases from V and 4 bases from J; junction bases left unmatched: 9. The length of the CDR3 is 15 residues. Germline values: CDR1 MNHEY, CDR2 SMNVEV (reference sequence). This chain's CDR3 is CASSGGTGRWYEQYF. The CDR3 coding sequence is TGTGCCAGCAGTGGCGGGACAGGGAGGTGGTACGAGCAGTACTTC.

A remark on this clone: One end of the junction fails to match germline, which may point to a read error. The rearrangement joins TRBV5-6 to TRBJ1-2; 7 nucleotides agree with TRBD1. The CDR3 covers 14 residues. Per germline, CDR1 SGHDT and CDR2 YYEEEE. The CDR3 protein is CASSLGGQNYGYPF. In DNA form, the CDR3 reads TGTGCCAGCAGCTTGGGGGGACAGAACTATGGCTACCCCTTC.

The chain combines TRBV7-2 with TRBJ1-3, with 7 positions matching TRBD1. Germline-derived CDR1 and CDR2 are SGHTA and FQGNSA. With V trimmed by 4 bases and J by 0 bases, 6 bases remained unmatched. The CDR3 runs 16 residues. The CDR3 DNA is TGTGCCAGCAGCTATACAGGGGTCCACTCTGGAAACACCATATATTTT. It is translated as CASSYTGVHSGNTIYF.